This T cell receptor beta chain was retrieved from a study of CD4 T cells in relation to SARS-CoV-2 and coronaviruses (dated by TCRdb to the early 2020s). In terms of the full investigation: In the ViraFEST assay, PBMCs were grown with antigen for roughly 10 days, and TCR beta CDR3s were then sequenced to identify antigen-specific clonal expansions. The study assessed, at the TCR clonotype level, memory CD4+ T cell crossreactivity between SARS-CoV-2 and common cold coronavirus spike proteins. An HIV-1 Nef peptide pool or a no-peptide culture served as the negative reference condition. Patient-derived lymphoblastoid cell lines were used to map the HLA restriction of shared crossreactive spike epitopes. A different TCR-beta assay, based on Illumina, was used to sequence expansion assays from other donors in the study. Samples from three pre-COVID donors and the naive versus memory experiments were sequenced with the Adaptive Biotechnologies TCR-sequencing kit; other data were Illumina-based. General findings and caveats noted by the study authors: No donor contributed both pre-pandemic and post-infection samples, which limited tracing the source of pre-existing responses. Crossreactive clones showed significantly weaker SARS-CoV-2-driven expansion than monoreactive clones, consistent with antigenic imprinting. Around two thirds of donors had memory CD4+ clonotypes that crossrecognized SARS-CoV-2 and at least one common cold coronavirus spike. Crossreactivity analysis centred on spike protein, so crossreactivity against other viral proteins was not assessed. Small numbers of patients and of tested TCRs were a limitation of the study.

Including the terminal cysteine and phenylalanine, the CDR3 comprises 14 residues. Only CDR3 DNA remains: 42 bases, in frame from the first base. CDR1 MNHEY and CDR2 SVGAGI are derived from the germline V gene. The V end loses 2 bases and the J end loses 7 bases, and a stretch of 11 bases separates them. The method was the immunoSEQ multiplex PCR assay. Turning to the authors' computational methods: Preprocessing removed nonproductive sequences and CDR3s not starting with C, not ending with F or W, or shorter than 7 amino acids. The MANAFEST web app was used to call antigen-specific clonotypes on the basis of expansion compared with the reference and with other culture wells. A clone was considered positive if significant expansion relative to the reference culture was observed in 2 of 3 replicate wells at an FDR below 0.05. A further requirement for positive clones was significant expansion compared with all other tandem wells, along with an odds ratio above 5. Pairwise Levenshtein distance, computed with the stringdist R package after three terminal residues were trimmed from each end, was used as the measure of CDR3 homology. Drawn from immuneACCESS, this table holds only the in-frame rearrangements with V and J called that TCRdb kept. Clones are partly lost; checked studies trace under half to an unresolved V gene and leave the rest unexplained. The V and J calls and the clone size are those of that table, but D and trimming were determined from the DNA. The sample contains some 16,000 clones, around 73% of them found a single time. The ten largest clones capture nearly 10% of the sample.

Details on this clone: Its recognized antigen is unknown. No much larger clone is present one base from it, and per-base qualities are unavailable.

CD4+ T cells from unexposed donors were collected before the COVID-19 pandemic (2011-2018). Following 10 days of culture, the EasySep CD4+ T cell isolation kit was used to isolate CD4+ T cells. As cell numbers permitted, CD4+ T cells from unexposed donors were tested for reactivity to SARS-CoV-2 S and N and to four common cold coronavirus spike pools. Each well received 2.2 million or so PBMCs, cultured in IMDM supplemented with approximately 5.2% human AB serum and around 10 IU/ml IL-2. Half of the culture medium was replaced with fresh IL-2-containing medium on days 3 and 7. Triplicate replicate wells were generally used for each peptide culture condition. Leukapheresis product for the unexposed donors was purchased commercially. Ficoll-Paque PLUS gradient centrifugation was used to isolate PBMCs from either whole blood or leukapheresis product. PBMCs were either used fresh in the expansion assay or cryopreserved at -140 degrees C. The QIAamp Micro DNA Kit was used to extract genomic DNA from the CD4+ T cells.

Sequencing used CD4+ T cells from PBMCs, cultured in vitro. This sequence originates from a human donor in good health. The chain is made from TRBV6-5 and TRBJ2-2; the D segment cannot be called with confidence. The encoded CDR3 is CASSYTPSVGELFF. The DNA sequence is TGTGCCAGCAGTTACACGCCTTCGGTCGGGGAGCTGTTTTTT.